The clone carrying this T cell receptor beta chain was counted at least ten times. The germline gives CDR1 SGHDT, CDR2 YYEEEE. The CDR3 runs to 18 residues. V shed 2 bases and J shed 0 bases, with 21 bases lying between them. The authors made TCR cDNA by 5'RACE template switching, adding a universal primer site and UMIs. TCRdb processed the 5' RACE reads anew with MiXCR; each CDR3 protein has one entry. The profile shows around 46,000 distinct CDR3 sequences, about 6.8% of them singletons. The data derive from a study of T cells after yellow fever vaccination. The overall study: Any fraction with a low cell number was prepared using SMART-Seq v4 Ultra Low Input.

Whole-study findings and limits: Of the clonotypes, a small share occurred in both CD4 and CD8 compartments. A faster peak, day 5 versus 15, was reached by the weaker secondary response.

This clonotype was sampled from a man younger than 45 who received the YFV17D yellow fever vaccine. The J gene is TRBJ2-7, the V gene TRBV5-6, with D tentatively TRBD1 (6 bases). The sample was CD8+ T cells not binding an NS4B(214-222) dextramer, sorted from PBMCs, taken 45 days after the yellow fever booster vaccination. DNA for the CDR3: TGTGCCAGCAGCTTTCAGGGGTCATCTCGGCGGAGCTCCTACGAGCAGTACTTC. It codes for CASSFQGSSRRSSYEQYF.